A selection of T cell receptor beta chains follows, all from one sample in a study of beta chain features in type 1 diabetes. This table comes from immunoSEQ multiplex PCR, and its TCRdb copy is limited to in-frame clones, with some not included. The sample records some 200,000 clones, 16% being singletons. The specimen sequenced was naive CD4+ T cells from blood. These receptors all come from a man aged 30 to 45 with type 1 diabetes. CDR3s include the opening cysteine and the closing phenylalanine or tryptophan. D genes are given only for firm matches. Expanded clones get a size class; other rows say once, few or many, or leave the size out.

TRBJ2-2	TRBV9	few	.	TGTGCCAGCAGCGTCTCTGGCACCGGGGAGCTGTTTTTT	CASSVSGTGELFF
TRBJ2-1	TRBV4-2	few	TRBD1	TGTGCCAGCAGCCAGGGACAGCTCAAAGGGGGCAATGAGCAGTTCTTC	CASSQGQLKGGNEQFF
TRBJ2-3	TRBV7-2	few	.	TGTGCCAGCAGGCTTCCAGGGACAGATACGCAGTATTTT	CASRLPGTDTQYF
TRBJ1-4	TRBV29-1	.	.	TGCAGCGTTTCCCCAGGCGGGAATGAAAAACTGTTTTTT	CSVSPGGNEKLFF
TRBJ2-7	TRBV18	.	.	TGTGCCAGCTCACCGAAGGGTTCCTACGAGCAGTACTTC	CASSPKGSYEQYF
TRBJ1-1	TRBV5-1	once	.	TGCGCCAGCAGAGGGACATTACAAAACACTGAAGCTTTCTTT	CASRGTLQNTEAFF
TRBJ2-2	TRBV29-1	.	TRBD2	TGCAGCGTCCCTGGACTAGCGGTAACCGGGGAGCTGTTTTTT	CSVPGLAVTGELFF
TRBJ2-3	TRBV5-4	.	.	TGTGCCAGCAGCTCGGGTCCTGGGGGAACAGATACGCAGTATTTT	CASSSGPGGTDTQYF
TRBJ2-3	TRBV28	few	.	TGTGCCAGCAGTTTAGAAAGGACTTTCACAGATACGCAGTATTTT	CASSLERTFTDTQYF
TRBJ2-5	TRBV30	few	.	TGTGCCTGGAGTAACGGGGGTAGGGAGACCCAGTACTTC	CAWSNGGRETQYF
TRBJ2-3	TRBV7-9	.	.	TGTGCCAGCAGCTCAGCCAGGGGAACAGATACGCAGTATTTT	CASSSARGTDTQYF